The rows below give T cell receptor beta chains drawn from one sample of a study of early T cells in non-severe SARS-CoV-2 infection. A single record per CDR3 protein comes from TCRdb applying MiXCR to the 5' RACE reads. This sample yields roughly 58,000 distinct CDR3 sequences, of which approximately 6.7% are seen a single time; roughly 4% belongs to the top ten. Sequenced: whole blood. These receptors came from an adult who was a healthcare worker with PCR-confirmed SARS-CoV-2 infection or an uninfected control (not recorded which). The CDR3 runs from the conserved cysteine through the conserved F or W. The order of the fields is clone size, D gene, J gene, V gene, CDR3 protein, CDR3 DNA. A D gene is named only where the DNA matches it firmly. A clone size is listed for some rows: how often the clone was seen (once, few, many), or a class if it is expanded.

- - TRBJ2-2 TRBV2 CASSASWNTGELFF TGTGCCAGCAGTGCGTCATGGAACACCGGGGAGCTGTTTTTT
many - TRBJ2-1 TRBV6-5 CASRMTTGTQFF TGTGCCAGCAGGATGACAACAGGGACGCAGTTCTTC
many - TRBJ2-1 TRBV7-2 CASSRQKVYLNEQFF TGTGCCAGCAGTCGACAGAAAGTCTATCTCAATGAGCAGTTCTTC
many - TRBJ2-1 TRBV6-2/TRBV6-3 CASSYLDNEQFF TGTGCCAGCAGTTACCTGGACAATGAGCAGTTCTTC
- - TRBJ2-2 TRBV7-8 CARQDQNTGELFF TGTGCCAGGCAAGACCAAAACACCGGGGAGCTGTTTTTT
many - TRBJ1-2 TRBV6-1 CASSQGGNKPYGYTF TGTGCCAGCAGCCAAGGAGGGAACAAACCCTATGGCTACACCTTC
few TRBD2 TRBJ2-7 TRBV6-2/TRBV6-3 CASSLLSGGREQYF TGTGCCAGCAGTTTACTTTCGGGGGGAAGGGAGCAGTACTTC
many TRBD2 TRBJ2-1 TRBV29-1 CSVVRTSGNNEQFF TGCAGCGTTGTACGCACTAGCGGAAACAATGAGCAGTTCTTC
many - TRBJ1-1 TRBV11-2 CASSRETYTEAFF TGTGCCAGCAGCAGAGAGACCTACACTGAAGCTTTCTTT
many TRBD2 TRBJ2-3 TRBV6-6 CASGSPWTSGGWSTDTQYF TGTGCCAGCGGGTCACCATGGACTAGCGGGGGATGGAGCACAGATACGCAGTATTTT
many - TRBJ2-1 TRBV2 CASKDGGANEQFF TGTGCCAGCAAGGATGGGGGGGCGAATGAGCAGTTCTTC
many - TRBJ1-4 TRBV28 CASWVGGGGEKLFF TGTGCCAGCTGGGTTGGCGGGGGCGGGGAAAAACTGTTTTTT
many - TRBJ2-1 TRBV14 CASSQEQGYNEQFF TGTGCCAGCAGCCAAGAACAGGGCTACAATGAGCAGTTCTTC
many - TRBJ2-2 TRBV7-8 CASTGTITGELFF TGTGCCAGCACTGGAACGATCACCGGGGAGCTGTTTTTT
many TRBD1 TRBJ1-5 TRBV5-6 CASSLSRGRNQPQHF TGTGCCAGCAGCTTGTCCAGGGGGCGGAATCAGCCCCAGCATTTT
- - TRBJ2-7 TRBV11-2 CASSLATEQYF TGTGCCAGCAGCTTAGCGACAGAGCAGTACTTC
- - TRBJ2-7 TRBV6-2/TRBV6-3 CASSWHYEQYF TGTGCCAGCAGTTGGCACTACGAGCAGTACTTC
many TRBD1 TRBJ2-7 TRBV2 CASGKGQSLEQYF TGTGCCAGCGGCAAGGGACAGTCCCTCGAGCAGTACTTC
many - TRBJ2-6 TRBV19 CASSIESGANVLTF TGTGCCAGTAGTATAGAGTCTGGGGCCAACGTCCTGACTTTC
many - TRBJ1-1 TRBV18 CASSPGDTEAFF TGTGCCAGCTCACCAGGGGACACTGAAGCTTTCTTT
few TRBD1 TRBJ2-1 TRBV4-1 CASSFDEGAKEFF TGCGCCAGCAGCTTCGACGAGGGGGCTAAGGAGTTCTTC
few - TRBJ1-1 TRBV30 CAGYRGRVNTEAFF TGTGCCGGGTACCGGGGACGGGTGAACACTGAAGCTTTCTTT
many - TRBJ2-3 TRBV5-5 CASSSLVTDTQYF TGTGCCAGCAGCTCACTAGTCACAGATACGCAGTATTTT
many - TRBJ1-5 TRBV18 CASSPPGPGNQPQHF TGTGCCAGCTCACCTCCGGGGCCTGGCAATCAGCCCCAGCATTTT
many TRBD1 TRBJ2-7 TRBV5-1 CASSPGQSSYEQYF TGCGCCAGCAGCCCGGGACAGAGCTCCTACGAGCAGTACTTC
few - TRBJ2-1 TRBV18 CASSQQSLYQGTTLSYNEQFF TGTGCCAGCTCACAGCAGAGTCTTTACCAGGGGACCACCTTATCCTACAATGAGCAGTTCTTC